This TCR beta chain was observed in a study of identical twins. This CDR3 is 15 amino acids long. Germline V gives CDR1 MNHEY, CDR2 SMNVEV (reference sequence). Trimming took 6 bases from V and 5 from J, leaving 17 bases between them. TCRdb passed the 5' RACE reads through MiXCR, listing each CDR3 protein once. The repertoire holds about 280,000 distinct CDR3 sequences, with about 8.3% as singletons. Study conclusions and caveats: Out-of-frame alpha sequences shared by twins showed excess low generation probability.

About this clonotype: Its specificity is unknown.

These data also featured in a second study, about yellow fever vaccine responses in identical twins.

The chain joins TRBV27 to TRBJ2-1; no definite D call. The TCR originated in a woman between 18 and 30 years old in good health. Sequencing was performed on memory (CD45RO+) T cells sorted from blood. The chain's CDR3 is CASRPRRSWDNEQFF. CDR3 DNA: TGTGCCAGCAGGCCTAGGCGGTCTTGGGACAATGAGCAGTTCTTC.